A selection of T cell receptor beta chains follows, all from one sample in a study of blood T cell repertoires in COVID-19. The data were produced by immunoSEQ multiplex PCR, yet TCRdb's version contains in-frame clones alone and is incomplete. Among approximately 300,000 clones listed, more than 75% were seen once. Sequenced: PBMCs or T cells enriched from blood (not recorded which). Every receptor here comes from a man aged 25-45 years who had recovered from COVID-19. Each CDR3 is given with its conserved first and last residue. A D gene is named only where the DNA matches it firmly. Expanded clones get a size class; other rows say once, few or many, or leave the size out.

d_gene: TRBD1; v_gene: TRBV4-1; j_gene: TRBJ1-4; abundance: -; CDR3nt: TGCGCCAGCAGCCAAGGAAGGGGGCTTTTTGAAAAACTGTTTTTT; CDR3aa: CASSQGRGLFEKLFF
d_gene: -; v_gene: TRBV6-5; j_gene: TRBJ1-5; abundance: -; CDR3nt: TGTGCCAGCAGCCGTACAGAGTATAGCAATCAGCCCCAGCATTTT; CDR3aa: CASSRTEYSNQPQHF
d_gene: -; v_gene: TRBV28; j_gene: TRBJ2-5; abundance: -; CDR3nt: TGTGCCAGCAAAAGGGAGGGGGGCCTAAAAGAGACCCAGTACTTC; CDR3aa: CASKREGGLKETQYF
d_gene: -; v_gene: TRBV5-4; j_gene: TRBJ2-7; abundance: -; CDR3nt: TGTGCCAGCAGCATTGGAAGCGACGAGCAGTACTTC; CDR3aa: CASSIGSDEQYF
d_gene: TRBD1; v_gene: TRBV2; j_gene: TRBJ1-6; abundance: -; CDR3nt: TGTGCCAGCAGGACCCTGGACAGGGATAATTCACCCCTCCACTTT; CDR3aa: CASRTLDRDNSPLHF
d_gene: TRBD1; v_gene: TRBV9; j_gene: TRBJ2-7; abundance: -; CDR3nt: TGTGCCAGCAGCTCGACAGGGGGCGACTACGAGCAGTACTTC; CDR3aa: CASSSTGGDYEQYF
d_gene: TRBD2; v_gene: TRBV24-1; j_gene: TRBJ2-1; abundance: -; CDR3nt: TGTGCCACCAGTGATCGGACTAGCGGGAGGAATGAGCAGTTCTTC; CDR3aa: CATSDRTSGRNEQFF
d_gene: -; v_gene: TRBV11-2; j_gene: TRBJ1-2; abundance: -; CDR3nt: TGTGCCAGCAGCCCACTCTACGATCGTCCTGGCTACACCTTC; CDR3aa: CASSPLYDRPGYTF
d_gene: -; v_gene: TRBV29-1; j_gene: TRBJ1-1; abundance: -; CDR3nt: TGCAGCGCGACAGCGAACACTGAAGCTTTCTTT; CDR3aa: CSATANTEAFF
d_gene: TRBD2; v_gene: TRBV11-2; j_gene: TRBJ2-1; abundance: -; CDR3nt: TGTGCCAGCAGCGCAGCCCCGCGCGGGAGGGCAATTGGCGAGCAGTTCTTC; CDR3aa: CASSAAPRGRAIGEQFF
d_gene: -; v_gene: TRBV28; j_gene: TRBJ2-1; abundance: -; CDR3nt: TGTGCCAGCGCAGTAGGCGGTAGCTACAATGAGCAGTTCTTC; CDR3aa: CASAVGGSYNEQFF
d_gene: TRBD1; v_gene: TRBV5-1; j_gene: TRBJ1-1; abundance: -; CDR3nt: TGCGCCAGCAGCCCGGACAGGGGGATGAACACTGAAGCTTTCTTT; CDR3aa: CASSPDRGMNTEAFF
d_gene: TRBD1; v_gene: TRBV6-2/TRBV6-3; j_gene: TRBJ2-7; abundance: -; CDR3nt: TGTGCCAGCAGTTACGGGGGGACAGGCGTCTTCGAGCAGTACTTC; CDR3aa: CASSYGGTGVFEQYF
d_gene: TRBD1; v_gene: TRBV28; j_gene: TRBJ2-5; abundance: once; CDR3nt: TGTGCCAGCAGTTTATCTGTCCGCGGACAGGGTGGACAAGAGACCCAGTACTTC; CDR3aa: CASSLSVRGQGGQETQYF
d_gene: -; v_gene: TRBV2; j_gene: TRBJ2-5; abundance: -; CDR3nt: TGTGCCAGCAGTACTCCCGGGGAGACCCAGTACTTC; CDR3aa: CASSTPGETQYF
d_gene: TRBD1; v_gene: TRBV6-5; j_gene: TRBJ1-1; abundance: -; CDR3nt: TGTGCCAGCAGTTACACCCGGACAGGAGGAGGGACTGAAGCTTTCTTT; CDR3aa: CASSYTRTGGGTEAFF
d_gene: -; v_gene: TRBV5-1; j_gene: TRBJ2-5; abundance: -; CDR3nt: TGCGCCAGCAGCCCTGCCTCAGGATTACAAGAGACCCAGTACTTC; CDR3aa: CASSPASGLQETQYF
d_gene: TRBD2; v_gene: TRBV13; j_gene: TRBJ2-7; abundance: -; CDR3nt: TGTGCCAGCTCCCCCCTCCAGCGGGAGGCCTCCTACGAGCAGTACTTC; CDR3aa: CASSPLQREASYEQYF
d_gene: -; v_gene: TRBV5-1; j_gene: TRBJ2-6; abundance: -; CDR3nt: TGCGCCAGCAGCACTGTTCAGGGCGCTGGGGCCAACGTCCTGACTTTC; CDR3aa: CASSTVQGAGANVLTF
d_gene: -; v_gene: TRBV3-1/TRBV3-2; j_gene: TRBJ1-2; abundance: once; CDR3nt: TGTGCCAGCAGCCGAAGAGAGGTGGCAAACTATGGCTACACCTTC; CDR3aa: CASSRREVANYGYTF
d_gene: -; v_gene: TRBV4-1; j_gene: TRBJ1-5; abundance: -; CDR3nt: TGCGCCAGCAGCCAAGCCCCGCAGGGCGGCCAGCCCCAGCATTTT; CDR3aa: CASSQAPQGGQPQHF
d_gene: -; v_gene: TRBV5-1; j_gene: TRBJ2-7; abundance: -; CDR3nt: TGCGCCAGCAGCTTTAATTTTTTCGAGCAGTACTTC; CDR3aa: CASSFNFFEQYF
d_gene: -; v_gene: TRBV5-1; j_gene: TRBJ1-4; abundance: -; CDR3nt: TGCGCCAGCAGCCCTAGAGGTTTTGATGAAAAACTGTTTTTT; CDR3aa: CASSPRGFDEKLFF
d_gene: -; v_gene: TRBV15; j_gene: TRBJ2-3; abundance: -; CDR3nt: TGTGCCACCAGCAGAGATGGTAGCGCCTCCGCAAAGGATTTT; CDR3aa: CATSRDGSASAKDF
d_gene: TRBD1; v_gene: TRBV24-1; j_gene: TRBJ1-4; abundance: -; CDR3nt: TGTGCCACCAGTGCAACAGGGGAGAGGGAAAAACTGTTTTTT; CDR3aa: CATSATGEREKLFF
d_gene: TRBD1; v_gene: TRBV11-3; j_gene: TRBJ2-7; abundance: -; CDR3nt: TGTGCCAGCAGCGAGGACAGGCTCTACGAGCAGTACTTC; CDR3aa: CASSEDRLYEQYF
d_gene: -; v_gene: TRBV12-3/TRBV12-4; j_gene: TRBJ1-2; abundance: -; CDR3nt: TGTGCCAGCAGTTTGGGCAAAAACTATGGCTACACCTTC; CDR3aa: CASSLGKNYGYTF
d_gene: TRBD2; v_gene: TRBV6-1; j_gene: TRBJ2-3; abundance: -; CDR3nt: TGTGCCAGCAGTGAAGGCTATAGCGGGAGTACGCAGTATTTT; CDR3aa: CASSEGYSGSTQYF
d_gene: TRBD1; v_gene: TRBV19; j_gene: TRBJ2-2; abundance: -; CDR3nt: TGTGCCAGTAGTCGACAGGGATCGAACACCGGGGAGCTGTTTTTT; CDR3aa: CASSRQGSNTGELFF
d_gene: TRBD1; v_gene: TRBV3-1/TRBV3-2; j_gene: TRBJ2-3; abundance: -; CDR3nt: TGTGCCAGCCGAAGAGCGACAGGGGGGGGGATGGATACGCAGTATTTT; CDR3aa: CASRRATGGGMDTQYF
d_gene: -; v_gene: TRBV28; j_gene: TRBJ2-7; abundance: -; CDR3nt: TGTGCCAGCAGTTACCAGGGGTTCGGGGGGTCATACGAGCAGTACTTC; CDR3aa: CASSYQGFGGSYEQYF
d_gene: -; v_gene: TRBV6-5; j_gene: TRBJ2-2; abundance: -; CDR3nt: TGTGCCAGCAGGGGACTCCAGAACACCGGGGAGCTGTTTTTT; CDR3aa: CASRGLQNTGELFF
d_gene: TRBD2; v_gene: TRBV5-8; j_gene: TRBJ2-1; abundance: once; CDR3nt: TGTGCCAGCAGCTTGGGGTTCAGGGAGCTAGCGGGGGGATCGTCTGAGCAGTTCTTC; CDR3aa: CASSLGFRELAGGSSEQFF
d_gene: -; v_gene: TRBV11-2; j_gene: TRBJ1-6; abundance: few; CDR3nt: TGTGCCAGCAGCTTATGGGGGGTGTCCTATAATTCACCCCTCCACTTT; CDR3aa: CASSLWGVSYNSPLHF
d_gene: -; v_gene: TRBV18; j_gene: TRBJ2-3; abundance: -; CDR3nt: TGTGCCAGCTCACCGGTGGGACTCACAGATACGCAGTATTTT; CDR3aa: CASSPVGLTDTQYF
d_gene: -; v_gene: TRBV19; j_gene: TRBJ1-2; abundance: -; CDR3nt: TGTGCCAGTAGTATTCCAGGGTGGGGCTATGGCTACACCTTC; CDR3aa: CASSIPGWGYGYTF
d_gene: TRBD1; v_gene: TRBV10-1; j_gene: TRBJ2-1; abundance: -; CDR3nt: TGCGCCAGCAGTGGGACCGGGACAGGGGGCTGGAATGAGCAGTTCTTC; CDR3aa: CASSGTGTGGWNEQFF
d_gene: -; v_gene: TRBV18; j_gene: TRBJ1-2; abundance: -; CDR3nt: TGTGCCAGCTCGAATCAGGGCGCCAACTATGGCTACACCTTC; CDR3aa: CASSNQGANYGYTF
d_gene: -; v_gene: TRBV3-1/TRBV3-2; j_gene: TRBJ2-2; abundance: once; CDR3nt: TGTGCCAGCAGCCGGACAGAGGGCACCGGGGAGCTGTTTTTT; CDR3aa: CASSRTEGTGELFF
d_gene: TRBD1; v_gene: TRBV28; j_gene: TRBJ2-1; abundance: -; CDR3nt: TGTGCCAGCAGCCGGGACAGCCTCAGCTCCTACAATGAGCAGTTCTTC; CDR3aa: CASSRDSLSSYNEQFF
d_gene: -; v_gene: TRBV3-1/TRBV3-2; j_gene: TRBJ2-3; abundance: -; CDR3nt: TGTGCCAGCAGCCAAGTACTATCGAGCACAGATACGCAGTATTTT; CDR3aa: CASSQVLSSTDTQYF
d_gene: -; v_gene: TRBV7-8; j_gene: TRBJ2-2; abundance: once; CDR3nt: TGTGCCAGCAGCTTTAGTCCTACTGCGAACACCGGGGAGCTGTTTTTT; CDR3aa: CASSFSPTANTGELFF
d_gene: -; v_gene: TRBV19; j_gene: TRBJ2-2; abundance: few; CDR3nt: TGTGCCAGTAGTCCCACAGGGTTCACCGGGGAGCTGTTTTTT; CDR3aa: CASSPTGFTGELFF
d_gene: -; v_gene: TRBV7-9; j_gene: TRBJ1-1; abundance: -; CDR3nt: TGTGCCAGCAGCTTAGCGACCGGCGGCTACACTGAAGCTTTCTTT; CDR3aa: CASSLATGGYTEAFF
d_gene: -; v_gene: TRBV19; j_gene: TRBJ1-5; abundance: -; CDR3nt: TGTGCCAGTTGGGACACGGCGTATAGCAATCAGCCCCAGCATTTT; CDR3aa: CASWDTAYSNQPQHF
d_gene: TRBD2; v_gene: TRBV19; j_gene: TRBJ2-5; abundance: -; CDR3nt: TGTGCCAGTAGGCATGACGGGAGGACAGAGACCCAGTACTTC; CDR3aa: CASRHDGRTETQYF
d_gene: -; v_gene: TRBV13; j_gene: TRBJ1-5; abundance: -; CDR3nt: TGTGCCAGCAGCCCTTTCGGTAGCAATCAGCCCCAGCATTTT; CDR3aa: CASSPFGSNQPQHF
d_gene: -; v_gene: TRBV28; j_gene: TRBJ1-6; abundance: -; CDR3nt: TGTGCCAGCAGTTTATATGGGGCAGGGTATAATTCACCCCTCCACTTT; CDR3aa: CASSLYGAGYNSPLHF
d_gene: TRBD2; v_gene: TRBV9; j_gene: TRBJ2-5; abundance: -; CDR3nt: TGTGCCAGCAGCTCTGCGGGGGGCTGGGGGGAGACCCAGTACTTC; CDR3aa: CASSSAGGWGETQYF
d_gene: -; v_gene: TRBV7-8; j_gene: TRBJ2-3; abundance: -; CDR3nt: TGTGCCAGCAGCTTATTGGCGGCCGACACAGATACGCAGTATTTT; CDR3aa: CASSLLAADTDTQYF
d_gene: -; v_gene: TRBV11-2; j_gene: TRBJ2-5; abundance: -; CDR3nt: TGTGCCAGCAGCTTAGCCACAGACCAAGAGACCCAGTACTTC; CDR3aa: CASSLATDQETQYF
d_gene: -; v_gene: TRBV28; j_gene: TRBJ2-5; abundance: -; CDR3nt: TGTGCCAGCAGCAAGGCGGGGCGAGAGACCCAGTACTTC; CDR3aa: CASSKAGRETQYF
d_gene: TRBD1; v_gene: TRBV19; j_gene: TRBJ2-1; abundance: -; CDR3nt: TGTGCCAGTACCAAGACAGGGAATGGATTGTATGAGCAGTTCTTC; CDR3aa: CASTKTGNGLYEQFF
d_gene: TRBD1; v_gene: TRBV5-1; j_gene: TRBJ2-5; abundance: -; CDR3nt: TGCGCCAGCAGCTTACAGGGGCTAGAGACCCAGTACTTC; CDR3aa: CASSLQGLETQYF
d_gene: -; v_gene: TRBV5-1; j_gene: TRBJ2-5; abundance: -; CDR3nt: TGCGCCAGCAGCCAAATGTATCCGGACTCGAAAGAGACCCAGTACTTC; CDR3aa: CASSQMYPDSKETQYF
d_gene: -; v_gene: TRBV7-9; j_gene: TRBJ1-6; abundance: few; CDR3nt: TGTGCCAGCAGCCCCCGAGATATACCGGGTAATTCACCCCTCCACTTT; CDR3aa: CASSPRDIPGNSPLHF
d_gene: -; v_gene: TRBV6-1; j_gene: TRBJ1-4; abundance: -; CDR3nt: TGTGCCAGCAGTGAACTCGGTGAAAAACTGTTTTTT; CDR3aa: CASSELGEKLFF